This TCR beta chain was sequenced for a study of a mutant IDH1 vaccine in newly diagnosed glioma. Across the study: First vaccine doses came 4-6 weeks after radiotherapy alone, or with temozolomide cycles.

TCRdb's copy holds only in-frame clones and misses some; the assay was immunoSEQ multiplex PCR. This table has under 150,000 clones, roughly 90% appearing once. The time point: week 11, during vaccination. Doses comprised 300 ug of mutant IDH1 20-mer peptide each, plus topical imiquimod. Those who donated had recent WHO grade 3 or 4 IDH1-mutant, ATRX-lost astrocytomas. Notes on this clone: The antigen remains unidentified.

The clonotype originates from a woman between 50 and 59 years old with glioma. The specimen comprised PBMCs, sampled from a glioma patient whose treatment included an IDH1 peptide vaccine.

The CDR3 DNA sequence: TGTGCCAGCAGCTTATTCAGGTTGGAAAACATTCAGTACTTC. Translating gives CASSLFRLENIQYF. The rearrangement links TRBV7-9 to TRBJ2-4; the D is unclear. Trimming cost V 2 bases and J 5 bases, with 10 bases left between them. The CDR3 consists of 14 residues. The V gene's germline CDR1 is SEHNR and CDR2 FQNEAQ (reference sequence).